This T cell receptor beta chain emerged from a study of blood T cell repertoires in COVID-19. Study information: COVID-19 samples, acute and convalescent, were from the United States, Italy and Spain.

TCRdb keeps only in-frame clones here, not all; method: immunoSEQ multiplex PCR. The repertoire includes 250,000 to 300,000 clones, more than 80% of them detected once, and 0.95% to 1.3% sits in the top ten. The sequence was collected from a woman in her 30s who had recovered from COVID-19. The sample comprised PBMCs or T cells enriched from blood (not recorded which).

The CDR3 here is CASTAETAPSYEQYF. The CDR3 coding sequence is TGTGCCAGCACCGCGGAGACGGCCCCGTCCTACGAGCAGTACTTC. The rearrangement links TRBV11-2 to TRBJ2-7, with unresolved D. The V gene lost 7 bases and the J gene lost 1 base, with 17 bases spanning the gap. Germline V CDR1 and CDR2: SGHAT, FQNNGV. This CDR3 region has 15 residues.